This TCR beta chain came from a study of response to subunit inactivated influenza vaccine. Study conclusions and caveats: Researchers suggested that each seasonal influenza vaccination recruits few new T cells.

TCRdb used MiXCR to reprocess the RT-PCR reads, holding one entry per CDR3 protein. This sample yields 450,000 to 600,000 distinct CDR3 sequences, of which 6% to 9% are seen a single time; 13% belongs to the top ten. This clonotype has just a few counts. Its cognate antigen is unknown. The sequencing here drew on PBMCs from blood, taken around 2 years after vaccination. The receptor was isolated from a man between 45 and 75 years old who received an inactivated influenza vaccine.

CDR3 DNA: TGTGCCAGCAGTGGCCCCGGGACATCGTCTATTTCACCCCTCCACTTT. As protein: CASSGPGTSSISPLHF. The chain joins TRBV6-1 to TRBJ1-6; a weak D match, TRBD1 (6 bases). Trimming stripped 4 bases from V and 9 bases from J, with 19 bases between. This CDR3 has 16 residues. CDR1 MNHNS and CDR2 SASEGT come from the germline V gene.